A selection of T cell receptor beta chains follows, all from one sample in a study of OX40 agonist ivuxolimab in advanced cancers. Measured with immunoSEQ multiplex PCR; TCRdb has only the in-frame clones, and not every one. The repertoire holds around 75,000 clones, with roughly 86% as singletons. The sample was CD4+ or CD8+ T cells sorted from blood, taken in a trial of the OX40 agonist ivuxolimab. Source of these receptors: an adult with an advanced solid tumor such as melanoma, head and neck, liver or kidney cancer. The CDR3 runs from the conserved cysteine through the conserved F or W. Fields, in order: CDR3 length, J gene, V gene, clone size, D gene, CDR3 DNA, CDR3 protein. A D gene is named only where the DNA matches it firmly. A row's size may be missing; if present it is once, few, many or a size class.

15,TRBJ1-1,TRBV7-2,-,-,TGTGCCAGCAGCCCTCTTCGACCCGAAGGCACTGAAGCTTTCTTT,CASSPLRPEGTEAFF
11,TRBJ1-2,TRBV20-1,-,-,TGCAGTGCTGACGGGGGCTATGGCTACACCTTC,CSADGGYGYTF
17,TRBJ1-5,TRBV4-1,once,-,TGCGCCAGCAGCCAAGCGGGGCGGGACCCCAGCAATCAGCCCCAGCATTTT,CASSQAGRDPSNQPQHF
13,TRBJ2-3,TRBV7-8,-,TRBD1,TGTGCCAGCAGACCCGGGACAGAGGATACGCAGTATTTT,CASRPGTEDTQYF
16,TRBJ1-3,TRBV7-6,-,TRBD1,TGTGCCAGCAGCTTATATGGAGACAGGGCTGGAAACACCATATATTTT,CASSLYGDRAGNTIYF
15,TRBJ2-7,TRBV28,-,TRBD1,TGTGCCAGCCCCCCCCGGAGGCAGGGGGCACGCGAGCAGTACTTC,CASPPRRQGAREQYF
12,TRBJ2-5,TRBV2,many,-,TGTGCCAGCAGTGAAAATAGGGAGACCCAGTACTTC,CASSENRETQYF
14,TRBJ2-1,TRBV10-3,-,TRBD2,TGTGCCATCAATCCGGGAGGAACCTACAATGAGCAGTTCTTC,CAINPGGTYNEQFF
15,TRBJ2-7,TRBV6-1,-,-,TGTGCCAGCAGTGAAGTCGGGCTACCGTCCTACGAGCAGTACTTC,CASSEVGLPSYEQYF
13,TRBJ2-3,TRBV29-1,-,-,TGCAGCGCCCCCCAGGATAGCACAGATACGCAGTATTTT,CSAPQDSTDTQYF
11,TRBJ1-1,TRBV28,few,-,TGTGCCAGCATCTCGTTCACTGAAGCTTTCTTT,CASISFTEAFF
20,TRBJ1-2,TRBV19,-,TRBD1,TGTGCCAGTAGTCCAAAAGGGATCCCGGGACAGGGGAGTACTAACTATGGCTACACCTTC,CASSPKGIPGQGSTNYGYTF
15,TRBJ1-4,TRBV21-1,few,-,TGTGCCAGCAGCATTTGGGACAGCCTTAATGAAAAACTGTTTTTT,CASSIWDSLNEKLFF
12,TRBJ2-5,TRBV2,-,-,TGTGCCAGCACCGATCCCAGGGAGACCCAGTACTTC,CASTDPRETQYF
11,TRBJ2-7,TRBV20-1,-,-,TGCAGTGCTAAGTGGTCCTACGAGCAGTACTTC,CSAKWSYEQYF
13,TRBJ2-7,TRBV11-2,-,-,TGTGCCAGCAGCTCTCAGGGCTTGTACGAGCAGTACTTC,CASSSQGLYEQYF